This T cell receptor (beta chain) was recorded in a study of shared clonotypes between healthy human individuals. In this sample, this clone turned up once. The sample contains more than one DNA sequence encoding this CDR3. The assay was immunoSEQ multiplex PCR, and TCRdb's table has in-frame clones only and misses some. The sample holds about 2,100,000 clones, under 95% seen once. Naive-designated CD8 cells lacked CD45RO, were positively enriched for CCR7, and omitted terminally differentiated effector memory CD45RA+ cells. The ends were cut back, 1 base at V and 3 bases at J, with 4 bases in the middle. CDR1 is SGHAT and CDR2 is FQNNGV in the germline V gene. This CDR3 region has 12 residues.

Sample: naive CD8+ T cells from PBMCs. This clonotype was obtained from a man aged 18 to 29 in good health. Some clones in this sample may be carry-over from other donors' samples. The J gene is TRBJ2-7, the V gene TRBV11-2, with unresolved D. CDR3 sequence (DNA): TGTGCCAGCAGCTTAGGCTTCTACGAGCAGTACTTC. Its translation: CASSLGFYEQYF.